Listed here are 21 T cell receptor beta chains from one sample, sequenced in a study of prognosis after radiotherapy for stage I lung cancer. CDR3 of TCR beta was amplified from genomic DNA via a two-round multiplex PCR. The first round of PCR was done with primers that matched each TRBV and TRBJ gene. MiXCR, run by TCRdb on the multiplex PCR reads, gives a single entry per CDR3 protein. The sample contains over 14,000 distinct CDR3 sequences, around 54% of which appear only once. The source material was PBMCs, sampled before or after stereotactic body radiation therapy (not recorded which). The receptors come from a donor aged 50 or older with non-small cell lung cancer.

The rearrangement links TRBV27 to TRBJ1-3; D is unclear. Per germline, CDR1 MNHEY and CDR2 SMNVEV (reference sequence). The CDR3 covers 16 residues. Trimming pared 3 bases from V and 0 bases from J, leaving 12 bases between. In DNA form, the CDR3 reads TGTGCCAGCAGTTTCTCACTTGCTTTCTCTGGAAACACCATATATTTT. As protein: CASSFSLAFSGNTIYF.

This clonotype has more than one count but fewer than ten. A far more abundant clone sits one base away, making this likely a read error. The chain links TRBV7-3 to TRBJ2-1, with TRBD1 as a possible D gene (6 bases). This CDR3 has 15 residues. Per germline, CDR1 SGHTA and CDR2 FQGTGA. CDR3 residues: CANSLGQGRYNEQFF. CDR3 DNA sequence: TGTGCTAACAGCTTAGGGCAGGGGAGATACAATGAGCAGTTCTTC.

This clonotype was seen a few times. The limits of the CDR3 on the DNA are not certain, so only TCRdb's listed CDR3 is given. The chain recombines TRBV5-6 with TRBJ2-2; the DNA was not compared with TRBD2, the D call given in the table. The CDR3 region is 17 residues in length, termini included. CDR1 SGHDT and CDR2 YYEEEE come from the germline V gene. The CDR3 loop reads CASSLGRGTTAPGSCFF.

Notes on this clonotype: At one end, the junction sequence differs from germline, possibly due to a read error. This rearrangement joins TRBV13 to TRBJ2-7; 8 bases fit TRBD1. This CDR3 region has 15 residues. Germline V gene lookup returns CDR1 PRHDT and CDR2 FYEKMQ (reference sequence). CDR3 in amino acids: CVSSSLTGATYEQYF. The CDR3 DNA reads as TGTGTCAGCAGCTCACTGACAGGGGCGACCTACGAGCAGTACTTC.

The sample holds many counts of this clonotype. The J gene is TRBJ2-7, the V gene TRBV9; D is ambiguous. V was pared by 0 bases and J by 6 bases, with 10 bases between. The V gene's germline CDR1 is SGDLS and CDR2 YYNGEE. This CDR3 contains 13 residues. The CDR3 loop is CASSVDPVSEQYF. The DNA for the CDR3 is TGTGCCAGCAGCGTAGATCCCGTCTCCGAGCAGTACTTC.

This clonotype qualifies as medium-sized (0.01 to 0.1%). The chain employs TRBV12-3 or TRBV12-4 and TRBJ2-1; D may be TRBD2 (5 bases). V gave up 6 bases and J gave up 4 bases, with 16 bases separating them. CDR3 length: 15 residues. This CDR3 reads CASSDPGFLYNEQFF. CDR3 in DNA: TGTGCCAGCAGCGATCCGGGGTTTTTGTACAATGAGCAGTTCTTC.

This clonotype is medium-sized in the sample. This sequence joins TRBV20-1 and TRBJ1-2, with D tentatively TRBD1 (5 bases). CDR3 size: 12 residues. Germline CDR1 DFQATT, CDR2 SNEGSKA (reference sequence). V was clipped by 5 bases and J by 4 bases, with 11 bases between them. The CDR3 nucleotides are TGCAGTGCTCGGGACGGCTCCTATGGCTACACCTTC. Residues: CSARDGSYGYTF.

The rearrangement uses TRBV24-1 and TRBJ2-1; the match to TRBD2 covers 7 bases. Germline lookup yields CDR1 KGHDR and CDR2 SFDVKD. J lost 4 bases, V lost 5 bases, and 7 bases had no gene match. This CDR3 region has 15 residues. DNA for the CDR3: TGTGCCACCAGTGTACTAGCGTGTCGGTACAATGAGCAGTTCTTC. Encoded protein: CATSVLACRYNEQFF.

This clonotype was seen ten or more times. The genes are TRBV7-2 and TRBJ2-5; D gene ambiguous. The V and J ends lost 0 bases and 2 bases respectively, with 7 bases between them. The CDR3 contains 14 residues. Germline assignment: CDR1 SGHTA and CDR2 FQGNSA. The CDR3 here is CASSLAVQQETQYF. CDR3 DNA sequence: TGTGCCAGCAGCTTAGCGGTCCAGCAAGAGACCCAGTACTTC.

This clonotype counts as medium-sized. The chain is built from TRBV4-1 and TRBJ1-5; D unclear. The V end was cut by 3 bases, the J end by 5 bases, with 8 bases between. This CDR3 is built from 13 residues. Looked up from germline, CDR1 is MGHRA and CDR2 is YSYEKL. The CDR3: CASSQRTDQPQHF. The CDR3, as DNA: TGCGCCAGCAGCCAGAGGACGGATCAGCCCCAGCATTTT.

This clonotype was picked up many times. The V gene is TRBV7-9, the J gene TRBJ1-1; TRBD1 might be the D (5 bases). The CDR3 extends over 15 amino acids. Trimming removed 5 bases from V and 1 base from J, with 14 bases in between. Germline-derived CDR1 and CDR2 are SEHNR and FQNEAQ (reference sequence). CDR3 bases: TGTGCCAGCAGCCCTGACGGGACCGAGAACACTGAAGCTTTCTTT. Translation: CASSPDGTENTEAFF.

The sample holds a few counts of this clonotype. A far larger clone is only one base removed, so a read error is likely. V gene TRBV6-2 or TRBV6-3 combines with J gene TRBJ2-2; D not certain. Per germline, CDR1 MNHEY and CDR2 SVGEGT. The V end was cut by 7 bases, the J end by 4 bases, with 10 bases between. The CDR3 length is 13 residues. CDR3 nucleotide sequence: TGTGCCAGCATCCCTCAGAGCACCGGGGAGCTGTTTTTT. Translated, it gives CASIPQSTGELFF.

The CDR3 DNA reads TGTGCCAGCTCACCACCATCACAGGGCAGTAACACTGAAGCTTTCTTT. Encoded protein: CASSPPSQGSNTEAFF. This sequence joins TRBV18 and TRBJ1-1; D possibly corresponds to TRBD1 (6 bases). Germline CDR1 and CDR2: KGHSH and LQKENI. V was pared by 0 bases and J by 2 bases, with 13 bases between. The CDR3 totals 16 residues.

This clonotype appeared many times. The rearrangement uses TRBV6-1 and TRBJ1-4, with D possibly being TRBD1 (5 bases). The V gene's germline CDR1 is MNHNS and CDR2 SASEGT. CDR3 length equals 13 residues. Trimming stripped 5 bases from V and 12 bases from J, with 16 bases between. The CDR3 sequence: CASSLQDSGELFF. CDR3 bases: TGTGCCAGCAGTCTACAGGACTCGGGAGAACTGTTTTTT.

This clonotype is labeled as medium-sized (0.01 to 0.1%). This rearrangement joins TRBV7-2 to TRBJ2-3; unclear D gene. The V gene's germline CDR1 is SGHTA and CDR2 FQGNSA. Trimming removed 5 bases at V and 1 base at J, with 13 bases between. The CDR3 covers 15 residues. CDR3 DNA sequence: TGTGCCAGCAGCCCCGACGGTTATGGCACAGATACGCAGTATTTT. Translation: CASSPDGYGTDTQYF. The full variable domain, rest sourced from reference TRBV7-2 and TRBJ2-3, is GAGVSQSPSNKVTEKGKDVELRCDPISGHTALYWYRQSLGQGLEFLIYFQGNSAPDKSGLPSDRFSAERTGGSVSTLTIQRTQQEDSAVYLCASSPDGYGTDTQYFGPGTRLTVL.

This chain connects TRBV6-1 to TRBJ2-3; D gene uncertain. Germline V gene sequence: CDR1 MNHNS, CDR2 SASEGT. This CDR3 contains 16 residues. The V end was cut by 5 bases, the J end by 3 bases, with 18 bases between. DNA for the CDR3: TGTGCCAGCAGTCAAGGGCGAGGCCTCGTAACAGATACGCAGTATTTT. Amino acids: CASSQGRGLVTDTQYF.

J is TRBJ2-7 and V is TRBV20-1; a possible D gene is TRBD1 (6 bases). Trimming shortened V by 5 bases and J by 2 bases, and 13 bases separated the two germline ends. The CDR3 length is 13 residues. The germline V gene encodes CDR1 DFQATT and CDR2 SNEGSKA (reference sequence). The CDR3 protein is CSASRDTAYEQYF. Written as DNA, the CDR3 is TGCAGTGCTTCCCGGGACACCGCCTACGAGCAGTACTTC.

Remarks on this clonotype: The junction differs from germline at one of its ends, possibly a read error. The chain recombines TRBV6-2 or TRBV6-3 with TRBJ2-7; either TRBD1 or TRBD2 may supply D (5 bases each). The CDR3 is made up of 15 amino acids. CDR1 is MNHEY and CDR2 is SVGEGT in the germline V gene. The CDR3 here is CASTQAGTSSYEQYF. The CDR3 bases are TGTGCCAGCACCCAGGCAGGGACCAGCTCCTACGAGCAGTATTTC.

The chain has TRBV6-2 or TRBV6-3 and TRBJ2-2, with 8 bases that match TRBD1. The ends lost 6 bases at V and 2 bases at J; junction bases unmatched: 5. CDR3 length: 15 residues. The germline V gene encodes CDR1 MNHEY and CDR2 SVGEGT. The CDR3 reads CASSPDRANTGELFF. DNA of the CDR3: TGTGCCAGCAGCCCGGACAGGGCCAACACCGGGGAGCTGTTTTTT.

This clonotype has only a few counts. A read error is the likely source, as a far larger clone sits one nucleotide away. The conserved phenylalanine or tryptophan is not found at the CDR3 terminus, so this likely reflects a read error. The CDR3 DNA reads as TGTGCCAGCAGCGACTGGTCGTACGAGCAGTACTCC. Amino acid sequence: CASSDWSYEQYS. The chain is built from TRBV6-4 and TRBJ2-7; D is undetermined. The V gene's germline CDR1 is MRHNA and CDR2 SNTAGT. This CDR3 is built from 12 residues.

The chain has TRBV11-2 and TRBJ2-5; D possibly matches TRBD1 or TRBD2 (6 bases each). The germline V gene encodes CDR1 SGHAT and CDR2 FQNNGV. Between the trimmed V and J ends, which lost 5 bases and 9 bases, there was a span of 16 bases. This CDR3 has 13 residues. CDR3 sequence reads: CASSRGAVEAQYF. The DNA of the CDR3 is TGTGCCAGCAGCAGGGGGGCGGTGGAGGCCCAGTACTTC.